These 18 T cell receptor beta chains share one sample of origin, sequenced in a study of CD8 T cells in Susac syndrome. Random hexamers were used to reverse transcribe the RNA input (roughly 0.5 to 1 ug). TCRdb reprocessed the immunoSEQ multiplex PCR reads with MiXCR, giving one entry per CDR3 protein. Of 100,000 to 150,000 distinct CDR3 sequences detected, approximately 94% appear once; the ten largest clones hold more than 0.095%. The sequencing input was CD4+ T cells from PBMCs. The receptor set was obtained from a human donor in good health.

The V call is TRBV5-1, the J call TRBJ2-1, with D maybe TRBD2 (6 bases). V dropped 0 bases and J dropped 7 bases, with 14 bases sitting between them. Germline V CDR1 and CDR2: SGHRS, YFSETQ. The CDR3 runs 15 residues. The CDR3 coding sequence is TGCGCCAGCAGCTTGGTAGCGGAAAAACAGAATGAGCAGTTCTTC. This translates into CASSLVAEKQNEQFF.

The CDR3 loop reads CASSNLSRADTQYF. The CDR3, as DNA: TGTGCCAGCAGTAACCTCAGTAGGGCAGATACGCAGTATTTT. The V gene is TRBV12-3 or TRBV12-4, the J gene TRBJ2-3; D call uncertain. The CDR3 totals 14 residues. Deletions cut 5 bases from V and 4 bases from J, with 13 bases between.

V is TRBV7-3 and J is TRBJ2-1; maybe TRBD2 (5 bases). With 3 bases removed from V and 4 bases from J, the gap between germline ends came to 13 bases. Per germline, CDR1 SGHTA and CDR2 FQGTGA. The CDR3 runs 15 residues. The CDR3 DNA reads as TGTGCCAGCAGCTTGACCCTAGCCAATTACAATGAGCAGTTCTTC. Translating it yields CASSLTLANYNEQFF.

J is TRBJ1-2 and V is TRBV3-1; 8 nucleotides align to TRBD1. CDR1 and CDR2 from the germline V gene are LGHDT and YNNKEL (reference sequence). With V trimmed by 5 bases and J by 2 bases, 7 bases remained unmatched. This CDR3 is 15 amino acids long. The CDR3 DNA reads TGTGCCAGCAGCTATCTAGGACAGGGAAACTATGGCTACACCTTC. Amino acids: CASSYLGQGNYGYTF.

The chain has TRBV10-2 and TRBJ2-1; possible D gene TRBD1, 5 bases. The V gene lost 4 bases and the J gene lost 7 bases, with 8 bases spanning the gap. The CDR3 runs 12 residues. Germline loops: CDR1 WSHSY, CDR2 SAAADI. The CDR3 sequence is CASSAQGNEQFF. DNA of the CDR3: TGCGCCAGCAGTGCTCAGGGTAATGAGCAGTTCTTC.

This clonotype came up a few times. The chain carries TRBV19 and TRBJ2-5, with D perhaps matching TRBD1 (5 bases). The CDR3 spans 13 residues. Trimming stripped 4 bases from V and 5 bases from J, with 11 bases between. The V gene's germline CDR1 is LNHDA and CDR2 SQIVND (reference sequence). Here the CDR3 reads CASSSRDGETQYF. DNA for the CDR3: TGTGCCAGTAGTAGCAGGGATGGGGAGACCCAGTACTTC.

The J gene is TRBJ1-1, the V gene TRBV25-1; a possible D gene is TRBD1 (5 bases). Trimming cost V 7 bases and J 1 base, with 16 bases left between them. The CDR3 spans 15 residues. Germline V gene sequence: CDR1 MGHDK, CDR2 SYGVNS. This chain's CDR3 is CASNSDTTGNTEAFF. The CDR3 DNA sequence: TGTGCCAGCAATTCTGACACTACAGGGAACACTGAAGCTTTCTTT.

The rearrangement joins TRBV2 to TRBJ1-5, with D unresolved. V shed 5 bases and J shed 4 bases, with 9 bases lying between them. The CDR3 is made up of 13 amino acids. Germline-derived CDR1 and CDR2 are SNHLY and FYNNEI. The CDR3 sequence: CASSLPANQPQHF. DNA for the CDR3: TGTGCCAGCAGTCTCCCAGCAAATCAGCCCCAGCATTTT.

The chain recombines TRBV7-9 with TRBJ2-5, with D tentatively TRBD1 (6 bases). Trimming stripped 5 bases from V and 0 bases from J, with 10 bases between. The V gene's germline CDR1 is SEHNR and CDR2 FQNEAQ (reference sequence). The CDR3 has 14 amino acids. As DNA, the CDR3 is TGTGCCAGCAGCATGGGGACACACCAAGAGACCCAGTACTTC. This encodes CASSMGTHQETQYF.

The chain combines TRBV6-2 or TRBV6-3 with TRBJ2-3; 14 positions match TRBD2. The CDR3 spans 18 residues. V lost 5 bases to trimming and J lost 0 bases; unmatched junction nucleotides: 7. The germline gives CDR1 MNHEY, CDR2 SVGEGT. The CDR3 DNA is TGTGCCAGCAGTCTCGGGACTAGCGGGAGCCTCAGCACAGATACGCAGTATTTT. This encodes CASSLGTSGSLSTDTQYF.

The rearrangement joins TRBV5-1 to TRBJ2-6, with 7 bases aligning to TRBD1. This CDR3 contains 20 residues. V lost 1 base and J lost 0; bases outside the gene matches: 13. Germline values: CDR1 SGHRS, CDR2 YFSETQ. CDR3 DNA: TGCGCCAGCAGCTTGAGCCAACAGGGGTCGTTGAACTCTGGGGCCAACGTCCTGACTTTC. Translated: CASSLSQQGSLNSGANVLTF.

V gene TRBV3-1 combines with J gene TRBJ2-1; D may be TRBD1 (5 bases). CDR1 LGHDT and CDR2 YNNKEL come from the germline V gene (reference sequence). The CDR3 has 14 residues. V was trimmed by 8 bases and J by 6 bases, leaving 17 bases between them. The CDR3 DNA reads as TGTGCCAGCGCCCCCAAGCCAGGGCCCAATGAGCAGTTCTTC. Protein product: CASAPKPGPNEQFF.

The DNA for the CDR3 is TGCAGTGCTAGTCCAGTTTGGAATGAGCAGTTCTTC. It specifies CSASPVWNEQFF. The chain is built from TRBV20-1 and TRBJ2-1; unclear D gene. There are 12 residues in the CDR3. The germline CDR1 and CDR2 sequences are DFQATT and SNEGSKA (reference sequence). V lost 3 bases and J lost 7, with 10 bases in between.

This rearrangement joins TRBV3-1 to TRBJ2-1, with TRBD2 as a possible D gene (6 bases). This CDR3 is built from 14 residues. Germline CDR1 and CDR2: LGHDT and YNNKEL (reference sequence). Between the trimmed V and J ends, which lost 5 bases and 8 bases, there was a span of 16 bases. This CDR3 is CASSLGLASDEQFF. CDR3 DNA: TGTGCCAGCAGCTTGGGACTGGCCAGTGATGAGCAGTTCTTC.

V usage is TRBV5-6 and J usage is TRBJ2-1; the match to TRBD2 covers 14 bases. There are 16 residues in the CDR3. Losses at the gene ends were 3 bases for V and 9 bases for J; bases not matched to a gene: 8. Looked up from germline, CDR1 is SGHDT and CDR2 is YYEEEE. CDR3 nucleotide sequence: TGTGCCAGCAGCTCACCGGGACTAGCGGGAGAGAGTGAGCAGTTCTTC. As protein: CASSSPGLAGESEQFF.

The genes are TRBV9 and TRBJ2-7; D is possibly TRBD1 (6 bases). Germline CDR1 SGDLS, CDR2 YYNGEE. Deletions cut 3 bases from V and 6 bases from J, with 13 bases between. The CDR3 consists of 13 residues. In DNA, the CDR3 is TGTGCCAGCAGCGCAAATGACAGGATCGAGCAGTACTTC. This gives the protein CASSANDRIEQYF. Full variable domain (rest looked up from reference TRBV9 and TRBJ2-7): DSGVTQTPKHLITATGQRVTLRCSPRSGDLSVYWYQQSLDQGLQFLIQYYNGEERAKGNILERFSAQQFPDLHSELNLSSLELGDSALYFCASSANDRIEQYFGPGTRLTVT.

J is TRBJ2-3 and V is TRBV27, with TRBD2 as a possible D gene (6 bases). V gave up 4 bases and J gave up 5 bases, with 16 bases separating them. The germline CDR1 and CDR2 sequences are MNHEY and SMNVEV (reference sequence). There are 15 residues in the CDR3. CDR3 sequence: CASSSIWRAIDTQYF. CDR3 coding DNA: TGTGCCAGCAGTTCAATATGGAGGGCGATAGATACGCAGTATTTT.

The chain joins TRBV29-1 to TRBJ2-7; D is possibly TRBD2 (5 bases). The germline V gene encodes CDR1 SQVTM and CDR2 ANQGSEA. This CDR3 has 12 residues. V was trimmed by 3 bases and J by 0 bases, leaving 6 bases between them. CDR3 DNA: TGCAGCGTTGAGGACTTCTCCTACGAGCAGTACTTC. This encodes CSVEDFSYEQYF.